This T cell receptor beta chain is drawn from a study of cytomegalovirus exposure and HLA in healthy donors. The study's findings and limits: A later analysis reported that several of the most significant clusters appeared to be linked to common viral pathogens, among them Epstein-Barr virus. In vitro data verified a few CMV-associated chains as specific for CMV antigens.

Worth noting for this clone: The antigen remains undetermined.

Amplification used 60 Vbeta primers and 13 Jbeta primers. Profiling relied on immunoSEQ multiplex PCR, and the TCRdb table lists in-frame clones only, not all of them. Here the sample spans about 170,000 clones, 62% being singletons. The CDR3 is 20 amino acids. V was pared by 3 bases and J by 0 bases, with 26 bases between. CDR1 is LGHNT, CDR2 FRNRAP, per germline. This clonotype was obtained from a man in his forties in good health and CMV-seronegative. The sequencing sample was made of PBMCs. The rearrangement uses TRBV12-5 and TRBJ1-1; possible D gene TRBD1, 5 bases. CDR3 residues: CASGLFKGLTSQTLNTEAFF. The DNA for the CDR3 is TGTGCTAGTGGTTTATTTAAGGGACTCACCTCGCAAACTCTGAACACTGAAGCTTTCTTT. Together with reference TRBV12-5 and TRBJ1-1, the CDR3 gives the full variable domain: DARVTQTPRHKVTEMGQEVTMRCQPILGHNTVFWYRQTMMQGLELLAYFRNRAPLDDSGMPKDRFSAEMPDATLATLKIQPSEPRDSAVYFCASGLFKGLTSQTLNTEAFFGQGTRLTVV.